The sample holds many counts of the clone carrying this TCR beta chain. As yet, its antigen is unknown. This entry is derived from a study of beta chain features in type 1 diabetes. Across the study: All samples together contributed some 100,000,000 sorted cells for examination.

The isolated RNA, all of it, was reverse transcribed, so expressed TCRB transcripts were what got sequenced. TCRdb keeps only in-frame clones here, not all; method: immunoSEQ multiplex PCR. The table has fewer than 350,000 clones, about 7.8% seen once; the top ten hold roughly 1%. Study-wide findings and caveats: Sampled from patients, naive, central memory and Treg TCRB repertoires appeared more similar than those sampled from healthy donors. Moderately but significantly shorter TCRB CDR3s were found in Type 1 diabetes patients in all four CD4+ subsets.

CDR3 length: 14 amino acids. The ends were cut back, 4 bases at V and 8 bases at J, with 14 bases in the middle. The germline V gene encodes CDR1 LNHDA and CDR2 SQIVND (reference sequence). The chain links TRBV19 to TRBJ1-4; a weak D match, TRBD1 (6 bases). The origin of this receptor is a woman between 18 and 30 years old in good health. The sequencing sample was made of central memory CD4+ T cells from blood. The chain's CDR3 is CASSKGDKKEKLFF. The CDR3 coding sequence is TGTGCCAGTAGTAAAGGGGACAAAAAAGAAAAACTGTTTTTT.